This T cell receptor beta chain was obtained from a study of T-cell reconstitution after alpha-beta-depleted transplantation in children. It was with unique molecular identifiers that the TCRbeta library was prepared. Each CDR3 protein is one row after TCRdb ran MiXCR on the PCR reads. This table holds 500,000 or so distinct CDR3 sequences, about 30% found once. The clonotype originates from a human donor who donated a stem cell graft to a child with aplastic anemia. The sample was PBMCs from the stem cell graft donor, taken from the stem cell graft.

In nucleotides, the CDR3 is TGTGCCAGCAGTCCCCTGAAATACGAGCAGTACTTC. As protein: CASSPLKYEQYF. The rearrangement joins TRBV12-3 or TRBV12-4 to TRBJ2-7, with D unclear. V was shortened by 5 bases and J by 4 bases, with 9 bases between the two germline ends. The CDR3 loop spans 12 amino acids.